The rows below give T cell receptor beta chains drawn from one sample of a study of blood T cell repertoires in COVID-19. Produced via immunoSEQ multiplex PCR; TCRdb's table is partial and in-frame only. Counted here are nearly 95,000 clones, about nine tenths occurring once; the ten biggest clones make up 1.5%. Material: peripheral blood. Receptor source: a human donor with active COVID-19. The donor label of this sample is uncertain. Each CDR3 is given with its conserved first and last residue. D genes are given only for firm matches. Size is omitted from some rows. Given values are once, few, many or a class for expanded clones.

>NA|TRBJ1-5|NA|TRBV7-2
TGTGCCAGCAGCCTAGGATGGGCTAGCAATCAGCCCCAGCATTTT
CASSLGWASNQPQHF
>once|TRBJ1-1|NA|TRBV27
TGTGCCAGCAGTTCTCCCGGGACTAACACTGAAGCTTTCTTT
CASSSPGTNTEAFF
>NA|TRBJ2-7|TRBD1|TRBV4-3
TGCGCCAGCAGCCGGGGGACAGGGAGCTCCTACGAGCAGTACTTC
CASSRGTGSSYEQYF
>NA|TRBJ2-7|NA|TRBV10-3
TGTGCCATCAGTGACCGCACAGGGAGGGCATCCTACGAGCAGTACTTC
CAISDRTGRASYEQYF
>NA|TRBJ1-2|TRBD1|TRBV4-3
TGCGCCAGCAGTGAACCGGGACAGGGGGATAGCTACACCTTC
CASSEPGQGDSYTF
>NA|TRBJ1-5|NA|TRBV4-1
TGCGCCAGCAGCCTAACGCCCCGGACCGGGGTCGGGCAGCCCCAGCATTTT
CASSLTPRTGVGQPQHF
>few|TRBJ2-2|NA|TRBV7-9
TGTGCCAGCAGTCAAGCATCGAACACCGGGGAGCTGTTTTTT
CASSQASNTGELFF
>once|TRBJ1-1|NA|TRBV30
TGTGCGTTGGCAGGGACATCAGGTCCTGAAGCTTTCTTT
CALAGTSGPEAFF
>NA|TRBJ2-6|NA|TRBV19
TGTGCCAGTAGTTTCCAGGGATCTGGGGCCAACGTCCTGACTTTC
CASSFQGSGANVLTF
>once|TRBJ2-7|NA|TRBV7-9
TGTGCCAGCAGCTGGAGTGGGGGGAACTACGAGCAGTACTTC
CASSWSGGNYEQYF
>NA|TRBJ1-1|NA|TRBV4-3
TGCGCCAGCAGCCAAGATTGGGGGCAGTTGAACACTGAAGCTTTCTTT
CASSQDWGQLNTEAFF
>NA|TRBJ2-7|TRBD1|TRBV29-1
TGCAGCGGAACAGGGGTGGGCTACGAGCAGTACTTC
CSGTGVGYEQYF
>NA|TRBJ1-5|NA|TRBV5-1
TGCGCCAGCAGCTTGGAAGGGGCAAATCAGCCCCAGCATTTT
CASSLEGANQPQHF
>NA|TRBJ2-2|TRBD1|TRBV6-6
TGTGCCAGCAGCCAGGGACAGGGGGCAAACACCGGGGAGCTGTTTTTT
CASSQGQGANTGELFF
>NA|TRBJ2-5|TRBD2|TRBV19
TGTGCCAGTAGGGCTAGCGGGGGGGCGGGTGAGACCCAGTACTTC
CASRASGGAGETQYF
>NA|TRBJ2-1|NA|TRBV28
TGTGCCAGCAGTTTAATCAGGGAAAGCTCCTACAATGAGCAGTTCTTC
CASSLIRESSYNEQFF
>NA|TRBJ1-6|NA|TRBV11-2
TGTGCCAGCAGCTTAGTCAGTTTGGACACCCTCCACTTT
CASSLVSLDTLHF
>NA|TRBJ2-5|TRBD2|TRBV11-2
TGTGCCAGCAGCTCCCCGCGGCTAGCGGGAACCCAAGAGACCCAGTACTTC
CASSSPRLAGTQETQYF
>few|TRBJ2-3|TRBD2|TRBV6-5
TGTGCCAGCAGCCAAAAGGTACCTAGCGGGGGGCAGTATTTT
CASSQKVPSGGQYF
>NA|TRBJ1-1|TRBD1|TRBV6-5
TGTGCCAGCAGTTTGACAGGGGGCACTGAAGCTTTCTTT
CASSLTGGTEAFF
>NA|TRBJ1-3|TRBD1|TRBV5-1
TGCGCCAGCAGCGGCGGACAGGGCACCATATATTTT
CASSGGQGTIYF
>NA|TRBJ1-6|TRBD1|TRBV6-5
TGTGCCAGCGGGGACAGCTCCTATAATTCACCCCTCCACTTT
CASGDSSYNSPLHF
>NA|TRBJ1-1|TRBD1|TRBV14
TGTGCCAGCAGCAGATCTCCGGGACAGGGCGAAGCTTTCTTT
CASSRSPGQGEAFF
>NA|TRBJ1-1|TRBD1|TRBV18
TGTGCCAGCTCACCAACAGGGGGCTGGGCTGAAGCTTTCTTT
CASSPTGGWAEAFF
>NA|TRBJ2-3|TRBD2|TRBV7-9
TGTGCCAGCAGCCGTTGGACTAGCGGGGATAAAGATACGCAGTATTTT
CASSRWTSGDKDTQYF
>NA|TRBJ2-3|TRBD2|TRBV28
TGTGCCAGCAGTCGGCGGGGGGGCACAGATACGCAGTATTTT
CASSRRGGTDTQYF
>NA|TRBJ1-4|TRBD1|TRBV15
TGTGCCACCAGCAGTACTCAGACAGGGGGTGAAAAACTGTTTTTT
CATSSTQTGGEKLFF
>NA|TRBJ2-7|TRBD1|TRBV9
TGTGCCAGCAGCGGAACCACAGGGGCCCAGTCCTACGAGCAGTACTTC
CASSGTTGAQSYEQYF
>once|TRBJ1-4|NA|TRBV9
TGTGCCAGCAGCGCGATCCCGCCGGCGGGCACTAATGAAAAACTGTTTTTT
CASSAIPPAGTNEKLFF
>NA|TRBJ2-7|NA|TRBV5-1
TGCGCCAGCAGCCCCGGACAAAGAGTCTACGAGCAGTACTTC
CASSPGQRVYEQYF
>NA|TRBJ1-5|TRBD1|TRBV5-6
TGTGCCAGCAGCTCAGGACAGGGTGTCGATCAGCCCCAGCATTTT
CASSSGQGVDQPQHF
>NA|TRBJ2-6|NA|TRBV6-4
TGTGCCAGCAGTGACTCGACTCAGGGGAGCTCTGGGGCCAACGTCCTGACTTTC
CASSDSTQGSSGANVLTF
>NA|TRBJ1-2|TRBD1|TRBV2
TGTGCCAGCAGTATTTCAATACAGGGGGCAGGGGGCTACACCTTC
CASSISIQGAGGYTF
>few|TRBJ1-5|NA|TRBV7-9
TGTGCCAGCAGCCCTTACACAGGACGGGGCAATCAGCCCCAGCATTTT
CASSPYTGRGNQPQHF
>NA|TRBJ1-5|TRBD1|TRBV5-1
TGCGCCAGCAGCTGGACAGGGCTCAATCAGCCCCAGCATTTT
CASSWTGLNQPQHF
>few|TRBJ1-4|TRBD1|TRBV6-1
TGTGCCAGCAGTGAACTCCCGGGACAGGGTTTTGGACTGTTTTTT
CASSELPGQGFGLFF
>NA|TRBJ2-5|TRBD2|TRBV14
TGTGCCAGCAGCCAAGCGGGCTTGGCGGGGGATTGGTGGCAAGAGACCCAGTACTTC
CASSQAGLAGDWWQETQYF
>NA|TRBJ2-7|NA|TRBV3-1/TRBV3-2
TGTGCCAGCAGCCAGGACACCCACTCCTACGAGCAGTACTTC
CASSQDTHSYEQYF
>once|TRBJ1-1|NA|TRBV5-1
TGCGCCAGCAGCTTGGGGGGACCGGCGGGGACTGAAGCTTTCTTT
CASSLGGPAGTEAFF
>NA|TRBJ1-1|NA|TRBV5-1
TGCGCCAGCAGCAGAACCCGGACAGCGAACACTGAAGCTTTCTTT
CASSRTRTANTEAFF
>few|TRBJ1-2|TRBD1|TRBV30
TGTGCCTGGATAAAAGGGGGCCATAACTATGGCTACACCTTC
CAWIKGGHNYGYTF
>NA|TRBJ1-1|NA|TRBV7-2
TGTGCCAGCAGCCATCAGAGAGGGAACACTGAAGCTTTCTTT
CASSHQRGNTEAFF
>NA|TRBJ2-7|NA|TRBV28
TGTGCCAGCAGTTTATCACTAACCTACGAGCAGTACTTC
CASSLSLTYEQYF